This T cell receptor beta chain was documented in a study of CD8 T cells in Susac syndrome. cDNA came from approximately 0.5 to 1 ug RNA primed by random hexamers. Multiplex PCR with immunoSEQ amplified the TCR beta CDR3 across 54 Vbeta and 13 Jbeta. TCRdb reanalysed the immunoSEQ multiplex PCR reads using MiXCR and keeps one entry per CDR3 protein. The table has tens of thousands of distinct CDR3 sequences, around 93% seen once. Each Susac syndrome patient had definite or probable disease by recently defined criteria. Germline values: CDR1 KGHSH, CDR2 LQKENI. V shed 1 base, J shed 0 bases, and the junction held 4 bases outside the gene matches. The CDR3 contains 16 residues.

Sequencing input: CD8+ T cells from PBMCs. This chain uses TRBV18 with TRBJ2-3; 7 bases are shared with TRBD1. The clonotype originates from a human donor with Susac syndrome. CDR3 in DNA: TGTGCCAGCTCACCACGACAGGGATTTAGCACAGATACGCAGTATTTT. This sequence encodes CASSPRQGFSTDTQYF.